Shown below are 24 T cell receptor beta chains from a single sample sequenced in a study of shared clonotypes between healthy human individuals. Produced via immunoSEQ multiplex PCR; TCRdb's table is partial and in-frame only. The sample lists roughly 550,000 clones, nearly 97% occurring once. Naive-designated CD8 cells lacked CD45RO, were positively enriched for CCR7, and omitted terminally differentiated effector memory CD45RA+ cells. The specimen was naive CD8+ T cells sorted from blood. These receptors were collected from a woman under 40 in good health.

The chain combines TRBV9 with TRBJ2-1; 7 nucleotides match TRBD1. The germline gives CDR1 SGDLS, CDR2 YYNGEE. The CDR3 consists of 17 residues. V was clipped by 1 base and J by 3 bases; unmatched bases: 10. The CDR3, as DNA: TGTGCCAGCAGCGTATCCCCTGACAGGGAGTTCTACAATGAGCAGTTCTTC. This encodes CASSVSPDREFYNEQFF.

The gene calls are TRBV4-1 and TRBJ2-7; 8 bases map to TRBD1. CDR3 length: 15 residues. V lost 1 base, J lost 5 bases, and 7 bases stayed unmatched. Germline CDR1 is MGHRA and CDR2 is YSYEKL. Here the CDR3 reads CASSQGQGARDEQYF. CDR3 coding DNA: TGCGCCAGCAGCCAAGGCCAGGGGGCGCGAGACGAGCAGTACTTC.

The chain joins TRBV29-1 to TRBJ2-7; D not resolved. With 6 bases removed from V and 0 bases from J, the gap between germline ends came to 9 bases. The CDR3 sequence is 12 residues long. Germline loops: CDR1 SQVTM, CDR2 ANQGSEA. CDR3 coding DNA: TGCAGCGTGGGTGGGATCTCCTACGAGCAGTACTTC. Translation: CSVGGISYEQYF.

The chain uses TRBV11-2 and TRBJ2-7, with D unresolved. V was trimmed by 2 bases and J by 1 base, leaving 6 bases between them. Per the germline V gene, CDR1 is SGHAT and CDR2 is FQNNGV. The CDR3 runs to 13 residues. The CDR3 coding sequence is TGTGCCAGCAGCTTACCCCCTTCCTACGAGCAGTACTTC. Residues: CASSLPPSYEQYF.

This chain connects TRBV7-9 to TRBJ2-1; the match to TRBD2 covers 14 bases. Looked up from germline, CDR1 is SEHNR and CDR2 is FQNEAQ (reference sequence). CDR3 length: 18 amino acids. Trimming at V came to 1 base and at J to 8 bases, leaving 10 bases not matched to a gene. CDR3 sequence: CASSLGKGTSGSGYEQFF. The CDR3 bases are TGTGCCAGCAGCTTAGGGAAGGGGACTAGCGGGAGTGGGTATGAGCAGTTCTTC.

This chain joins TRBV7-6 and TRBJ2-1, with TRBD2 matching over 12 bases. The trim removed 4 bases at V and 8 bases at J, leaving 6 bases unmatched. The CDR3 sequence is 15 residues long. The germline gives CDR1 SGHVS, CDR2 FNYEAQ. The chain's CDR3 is CASSSSGRAEDEQFF. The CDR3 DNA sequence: TGTGCCAGCAGCTCTAGCGGGAGGGCCGAGGATGAGCAGTTCTTC.

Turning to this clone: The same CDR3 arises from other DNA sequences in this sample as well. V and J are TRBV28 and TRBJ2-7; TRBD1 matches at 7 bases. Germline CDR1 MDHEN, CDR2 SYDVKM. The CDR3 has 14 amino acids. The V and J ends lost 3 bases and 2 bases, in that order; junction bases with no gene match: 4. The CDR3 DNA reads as TGTGCCAGCAGTTTTAACAGGGGAGCCTACGAGCAGTACTTC. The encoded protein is CASSFNRGAYEQYF.

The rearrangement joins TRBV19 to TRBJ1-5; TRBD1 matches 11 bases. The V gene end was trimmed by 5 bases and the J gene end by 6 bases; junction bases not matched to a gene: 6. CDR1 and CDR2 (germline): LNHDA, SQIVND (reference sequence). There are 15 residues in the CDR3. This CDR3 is CASSYGQGAFQPQHF. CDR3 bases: TGTGCCAGTAGTTACGGACAGGGGGCTTTTCAGCCCCAGCATTTT. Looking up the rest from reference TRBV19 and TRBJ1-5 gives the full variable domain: DGGITQSPKYLFRKEGQNVTLSCEQNLNHDAMYWYRQDPGQGLRLIYYSQIVNDFQKGDIAEGYSVSREKKESFPLTVTSAQKNPTAFYLCASSYGQGAFQPQHFGDGTRLSIL.

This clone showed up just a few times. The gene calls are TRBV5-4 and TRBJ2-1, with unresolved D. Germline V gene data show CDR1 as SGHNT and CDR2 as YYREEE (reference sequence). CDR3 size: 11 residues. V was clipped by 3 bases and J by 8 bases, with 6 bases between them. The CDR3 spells CASSSAHEQFF. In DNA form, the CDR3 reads TGTGCCAGCAGCTCGGCCCATGAGCAGTTCTTC. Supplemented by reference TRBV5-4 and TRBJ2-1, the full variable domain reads ETGVTQSPTHLIKTRGQQVTLRCSSQSGHNTVSWYQQALGQGPQFIFQYYREEENGRGNFPPRFSGLQFPNYSSELNVNALELDDSALYLCASSSAHEQFFGPGTRLTVL.

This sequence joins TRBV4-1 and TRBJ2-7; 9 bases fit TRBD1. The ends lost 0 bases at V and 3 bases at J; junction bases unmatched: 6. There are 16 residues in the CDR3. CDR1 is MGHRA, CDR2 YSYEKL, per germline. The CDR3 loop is CASSQEGQGAFYEQYF. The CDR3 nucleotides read TGCGCCAGCAGCCAAGAGGGACAGGGCGCCTTCTACGAGCAGTACTTC.

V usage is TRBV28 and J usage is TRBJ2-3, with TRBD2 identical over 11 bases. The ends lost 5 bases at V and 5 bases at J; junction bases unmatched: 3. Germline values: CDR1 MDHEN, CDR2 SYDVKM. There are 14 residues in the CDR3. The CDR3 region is CASSPGLAGDTQYF. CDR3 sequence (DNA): TGTGCCAGCAGTCCTGGACTAGCGGGAGATACGCAGTATTTT. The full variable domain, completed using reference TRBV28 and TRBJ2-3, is DVKVTQSSRYLVKRTGEKVFLECVQDMDHENMFWYRQDPGLGLRLIYFSYDVKMKEKGDIPEGYSVSREKKERFSLILESASTNQTSMYLCASSPGLAGDTQYFGPGTRLTVL.

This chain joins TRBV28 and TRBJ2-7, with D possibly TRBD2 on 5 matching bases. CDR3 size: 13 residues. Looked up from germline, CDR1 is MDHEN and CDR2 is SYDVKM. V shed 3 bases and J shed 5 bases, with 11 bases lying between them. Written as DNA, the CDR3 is TGTGCCAGCAGTTTCTTTGGGAGCGACGAGCAGTACTTC. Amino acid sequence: CASSFFGSDEQYF.

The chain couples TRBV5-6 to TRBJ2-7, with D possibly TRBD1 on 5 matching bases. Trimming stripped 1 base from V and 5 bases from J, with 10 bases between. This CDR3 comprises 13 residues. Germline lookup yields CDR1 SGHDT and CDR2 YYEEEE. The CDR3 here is CASSLQGMNEQYF. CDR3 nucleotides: TGTGCCAGCAGCTTGCAGGGTATGAACGAGCAGTACTTC.

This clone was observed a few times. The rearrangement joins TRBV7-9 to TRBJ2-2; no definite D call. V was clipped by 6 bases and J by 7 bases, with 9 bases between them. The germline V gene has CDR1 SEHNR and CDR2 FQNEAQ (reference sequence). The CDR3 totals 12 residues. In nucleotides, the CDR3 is TGTGCCAGCAGTGATAGCAACGGGGAGCTGTTTTTT. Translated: CASSDSNGELFF.

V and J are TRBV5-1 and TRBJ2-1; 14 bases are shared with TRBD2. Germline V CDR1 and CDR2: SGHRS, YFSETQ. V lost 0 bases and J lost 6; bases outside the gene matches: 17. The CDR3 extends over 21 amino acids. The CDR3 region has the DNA TGCGCCAGCAGCTTGGCCCGGACTAGCGGGAGGCCCTATTTAATTGGCAATGAGCAGTTCTTC. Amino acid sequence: CASSLARTSGRPYLIGNEQFF.

The CDR3 sequence is CASARDTFAEQYF. As DNA, the CDR3 is TGTGCTAGCGCCCGGGACACCTTCGCCGAGCAGTACTTC. This chain joins TRBV12-5 and TRBJ2-5, with D possibly matching TRBD1 (6 bases). TRBJ2-7 explains the end of the DNA better; the J call may be wrong. In germline, CDR1 is LGHNT, CDR2 FRNRAP. This CDR3 comprises 13 residues.

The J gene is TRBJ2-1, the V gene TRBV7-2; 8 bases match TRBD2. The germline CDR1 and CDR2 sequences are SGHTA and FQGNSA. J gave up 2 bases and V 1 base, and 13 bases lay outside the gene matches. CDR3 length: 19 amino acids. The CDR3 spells CASSLGVLAAPPPYNEQFF. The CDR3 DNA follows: TGTGCCAGCAGCTTAGGGGTACTAGCGGCCCCCCCACCCTACAATGAGCAGTTCTTC.

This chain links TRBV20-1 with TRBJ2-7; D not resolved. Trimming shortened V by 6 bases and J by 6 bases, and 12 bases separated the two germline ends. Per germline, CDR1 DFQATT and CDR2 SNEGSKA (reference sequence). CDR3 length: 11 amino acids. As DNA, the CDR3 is TGCAGTGCAAACGAGGCGATCGAGCAGTACTTC. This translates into CSANEAIEQYF.

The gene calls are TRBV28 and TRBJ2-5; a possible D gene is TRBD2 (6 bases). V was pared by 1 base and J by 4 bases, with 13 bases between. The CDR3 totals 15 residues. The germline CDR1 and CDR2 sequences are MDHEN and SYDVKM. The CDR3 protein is CASSLLAGSPETQYF. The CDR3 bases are TGTGCCAGCAGTTTATTGGCCGGGAGCCCAGAGACCCAGTACTTC.

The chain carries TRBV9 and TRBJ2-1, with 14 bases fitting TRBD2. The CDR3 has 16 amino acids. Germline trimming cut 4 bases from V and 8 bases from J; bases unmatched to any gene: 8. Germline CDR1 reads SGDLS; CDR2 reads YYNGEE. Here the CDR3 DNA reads TGTGCCAGCAGCATAGGGACTAGCGGGAGTTTGGATGAGCAGTTCTTC. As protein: CASSIGTSGSLDEQFF.

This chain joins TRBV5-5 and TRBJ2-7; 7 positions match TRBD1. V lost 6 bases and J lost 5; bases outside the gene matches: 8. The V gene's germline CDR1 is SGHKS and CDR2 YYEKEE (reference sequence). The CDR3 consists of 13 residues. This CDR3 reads CASTNRGLNEQYF. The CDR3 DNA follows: TGTGCCAGCACCAACAGGGGATTGAACGAGCAGTACTTC.

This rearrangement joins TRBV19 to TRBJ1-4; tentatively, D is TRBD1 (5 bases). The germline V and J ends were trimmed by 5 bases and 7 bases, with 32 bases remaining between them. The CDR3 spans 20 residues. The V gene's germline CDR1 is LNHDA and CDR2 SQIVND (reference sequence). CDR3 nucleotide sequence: TGTGCCAGTAGTTCCGGGCCCGCAGGGAGACGCGAATATGGACTTGAAAAACTGTTTTTT. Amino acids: CASSSGPAGRREYGLEKLFF.

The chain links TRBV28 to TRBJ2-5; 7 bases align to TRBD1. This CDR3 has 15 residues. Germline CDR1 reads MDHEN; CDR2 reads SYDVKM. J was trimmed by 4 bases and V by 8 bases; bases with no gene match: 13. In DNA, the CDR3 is TGTGCCAGCCGGAACTTGGAACAGGGGCGAGAGACCCAGTACTTC. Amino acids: CASRNLEQGRETQYF.

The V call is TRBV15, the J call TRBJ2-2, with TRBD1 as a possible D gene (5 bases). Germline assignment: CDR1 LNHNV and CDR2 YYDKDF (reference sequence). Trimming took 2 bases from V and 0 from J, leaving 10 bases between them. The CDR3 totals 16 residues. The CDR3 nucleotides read TGTGCCACCAGCAGATTGACAGCTTCGAACACCGGGGAGCTGTTTTTT. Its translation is CATSRLTASNTGELFF.